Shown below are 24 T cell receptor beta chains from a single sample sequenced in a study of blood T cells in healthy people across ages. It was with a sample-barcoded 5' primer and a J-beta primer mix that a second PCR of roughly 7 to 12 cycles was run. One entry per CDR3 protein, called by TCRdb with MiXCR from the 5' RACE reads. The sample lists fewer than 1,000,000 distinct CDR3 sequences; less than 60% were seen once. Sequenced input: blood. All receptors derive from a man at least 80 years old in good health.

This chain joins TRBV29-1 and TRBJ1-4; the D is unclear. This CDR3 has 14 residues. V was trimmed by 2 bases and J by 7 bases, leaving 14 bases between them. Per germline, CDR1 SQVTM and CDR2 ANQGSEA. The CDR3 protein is CSVELSASSEKLFF. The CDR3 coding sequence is TGCAGCGTTGAATTATCGGCCTCTTCTGAAAAACTGTTTTTT.

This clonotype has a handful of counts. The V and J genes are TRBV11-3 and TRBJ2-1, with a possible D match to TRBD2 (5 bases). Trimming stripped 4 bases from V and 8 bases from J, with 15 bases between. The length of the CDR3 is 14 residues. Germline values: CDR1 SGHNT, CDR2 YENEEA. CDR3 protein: CASSSDTSIHEQFF. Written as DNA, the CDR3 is TGTGCCAGCAGCTCAGATACTAGTATCCATGAGCAGTTCTTC.

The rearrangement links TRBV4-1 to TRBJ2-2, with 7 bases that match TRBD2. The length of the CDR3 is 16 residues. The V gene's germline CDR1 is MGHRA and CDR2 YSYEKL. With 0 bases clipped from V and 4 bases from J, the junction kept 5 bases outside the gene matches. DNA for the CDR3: TGCGCCAGCAGCCAAGAGAGGGCGGGAGTCACCGGGGAGCTGTTTTTT. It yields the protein CASSQERAGVTGELFF.

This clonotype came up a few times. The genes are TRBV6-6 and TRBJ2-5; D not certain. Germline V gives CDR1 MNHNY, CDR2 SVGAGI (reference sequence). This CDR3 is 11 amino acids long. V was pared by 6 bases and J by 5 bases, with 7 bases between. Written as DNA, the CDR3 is TGTGCCAGCAGGGCTTTGGAGACCCAGTACTTC. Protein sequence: CASRALETQYF.

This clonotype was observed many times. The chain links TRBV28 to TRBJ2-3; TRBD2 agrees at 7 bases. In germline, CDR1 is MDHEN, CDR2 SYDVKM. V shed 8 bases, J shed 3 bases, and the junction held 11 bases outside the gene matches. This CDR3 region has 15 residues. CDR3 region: CASGTFGTTTDTQYF. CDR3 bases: TGTGCCAGCGGAACCTTCGGGACTACAACAGATACGCAGTATTTT.

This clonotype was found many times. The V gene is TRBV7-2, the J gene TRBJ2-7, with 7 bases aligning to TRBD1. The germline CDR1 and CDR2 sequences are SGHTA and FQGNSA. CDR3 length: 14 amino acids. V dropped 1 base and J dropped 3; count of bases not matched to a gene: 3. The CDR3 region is CASSLDSGGYEQYF. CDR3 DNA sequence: TGTGCCAGCAGCTTAGATTCAGGGGGCTACGAGCAGTACTTC.

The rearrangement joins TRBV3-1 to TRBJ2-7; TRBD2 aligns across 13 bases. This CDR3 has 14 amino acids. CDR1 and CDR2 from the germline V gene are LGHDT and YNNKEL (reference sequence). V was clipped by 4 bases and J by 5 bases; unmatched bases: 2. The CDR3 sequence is CASSRLAGGNEQYF. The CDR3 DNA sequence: TGTGCCAGCAGCCGACTAGCGGGAGGAAACGAGCAGTACTTC.

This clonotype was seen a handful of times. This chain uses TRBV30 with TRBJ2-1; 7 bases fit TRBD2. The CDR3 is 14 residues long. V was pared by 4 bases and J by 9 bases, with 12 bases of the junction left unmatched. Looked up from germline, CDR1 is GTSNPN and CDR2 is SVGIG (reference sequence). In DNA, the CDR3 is TGTGCCTGGACGACTCGAGGGAGGGCCGGTGAGCAGTTCTTC. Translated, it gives CAWTTRGRAGEQFF. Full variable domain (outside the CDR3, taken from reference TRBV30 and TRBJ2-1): SQTIHQWPATLVQPVGSPLSLECTVEGTSNPNLYWYRQAAGRGLQLLFYSVGIGQISSEVPQNLSASRPQDRQFILSSKKLLLSDSGFYLCAWTTRGRAGEQFFGPGTRLTVL.

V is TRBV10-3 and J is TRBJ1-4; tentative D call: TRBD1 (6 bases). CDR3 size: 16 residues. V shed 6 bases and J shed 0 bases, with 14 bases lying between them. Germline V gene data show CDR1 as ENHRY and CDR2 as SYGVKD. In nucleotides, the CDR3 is TGTGCCATCAGCAATTCCAGGGGCCCAACTAATGAAAAACTGTTTTTT. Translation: CAISNSRGPTNEKLFF.

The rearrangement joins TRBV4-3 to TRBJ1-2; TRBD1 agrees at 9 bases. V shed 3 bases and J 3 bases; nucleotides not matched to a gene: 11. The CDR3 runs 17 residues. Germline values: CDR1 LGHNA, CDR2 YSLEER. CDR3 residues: CASSHHVPGQGHYGYTF. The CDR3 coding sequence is TGCGCCAGCAGCCATCACGTCCCGGGACAGGGCCACTATGGCTACACCTTC.

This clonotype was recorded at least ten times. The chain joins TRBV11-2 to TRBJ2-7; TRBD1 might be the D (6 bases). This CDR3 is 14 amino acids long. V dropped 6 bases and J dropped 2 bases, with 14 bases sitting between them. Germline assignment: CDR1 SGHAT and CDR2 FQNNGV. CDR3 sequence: CASRPFRGTYEQYF. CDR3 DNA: TGTGCCAGCAGGCCATTCAGGGGAACCTACGAGCAGTACTTC.

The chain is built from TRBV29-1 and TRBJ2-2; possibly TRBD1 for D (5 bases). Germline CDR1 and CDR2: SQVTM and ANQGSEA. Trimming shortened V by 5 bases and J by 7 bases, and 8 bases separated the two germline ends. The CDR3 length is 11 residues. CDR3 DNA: TGCAGCGTTTCTAGGGGCGGGGAGCTGTTTTTT. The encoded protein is CSVSRGGELFF.

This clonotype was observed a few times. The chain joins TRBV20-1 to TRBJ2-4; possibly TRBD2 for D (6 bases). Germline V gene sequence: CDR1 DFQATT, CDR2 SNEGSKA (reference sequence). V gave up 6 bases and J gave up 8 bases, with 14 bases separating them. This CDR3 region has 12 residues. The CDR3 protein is CSAPSGGDIQYF. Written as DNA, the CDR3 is TGCAGTGCCCCCTCAGGAGGGGACATTCAGTACTTC.

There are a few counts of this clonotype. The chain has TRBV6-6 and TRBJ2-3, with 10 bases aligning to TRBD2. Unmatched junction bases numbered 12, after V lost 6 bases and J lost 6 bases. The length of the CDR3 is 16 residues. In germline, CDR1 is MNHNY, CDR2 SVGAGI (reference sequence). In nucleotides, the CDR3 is TGTGCCAGCAGCCAAAATCTAGCGGGAGTCGGGGATACGCAGTATTTT. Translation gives CASSQNLAGVGDTQYF.

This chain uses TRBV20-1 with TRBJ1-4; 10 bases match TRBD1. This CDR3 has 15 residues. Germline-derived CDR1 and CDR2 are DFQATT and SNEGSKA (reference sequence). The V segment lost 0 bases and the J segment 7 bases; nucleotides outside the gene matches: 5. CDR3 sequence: CSARDEGQGSEKLFF. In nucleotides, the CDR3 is TGCAGTGCTAGAGATGAGGGACAGGGGTCTGAAAAACTGTTTTTT.

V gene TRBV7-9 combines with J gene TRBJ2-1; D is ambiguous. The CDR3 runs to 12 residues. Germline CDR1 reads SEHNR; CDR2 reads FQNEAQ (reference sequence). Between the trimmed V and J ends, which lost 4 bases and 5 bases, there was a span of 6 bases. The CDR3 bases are TGTGCCAGCAGCTCAGATAACAATGAGCAGTTCTTC. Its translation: CASSSDNNEQFF.

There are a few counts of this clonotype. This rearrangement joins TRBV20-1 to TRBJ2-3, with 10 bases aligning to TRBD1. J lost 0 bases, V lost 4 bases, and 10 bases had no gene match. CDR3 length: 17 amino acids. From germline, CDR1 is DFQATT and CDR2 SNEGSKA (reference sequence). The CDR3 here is CSAIKPTGGGSTDTQYF. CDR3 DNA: TGCAGTGCTATAAAACCGACAGGGGGCGGTAGCACAGATACGCAGTATTTT.

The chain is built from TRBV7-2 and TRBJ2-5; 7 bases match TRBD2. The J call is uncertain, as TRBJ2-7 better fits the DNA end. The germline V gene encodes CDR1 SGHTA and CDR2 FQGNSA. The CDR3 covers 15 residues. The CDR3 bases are TGTGCCAGCAGCTTAGATGCTAGCGGCCAATACGAGCAGTACTTC. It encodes CASSLDASGQYEQYF.

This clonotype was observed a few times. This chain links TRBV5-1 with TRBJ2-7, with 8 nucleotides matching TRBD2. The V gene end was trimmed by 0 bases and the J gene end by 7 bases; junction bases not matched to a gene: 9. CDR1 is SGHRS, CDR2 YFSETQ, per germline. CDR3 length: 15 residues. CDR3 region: CASSLASIGRGEQYF. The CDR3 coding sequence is TGCGCCAGCAGCTTGGCCTCTATCGGGAGGGGTGAGCAGTACTTC.

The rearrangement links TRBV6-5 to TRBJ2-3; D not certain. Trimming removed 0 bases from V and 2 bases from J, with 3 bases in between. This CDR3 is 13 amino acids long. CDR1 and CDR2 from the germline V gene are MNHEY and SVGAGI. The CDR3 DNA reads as TGTGCCAGCAGTTACTCAACCACAGATACGCAGTATTTT. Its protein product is CASSYSTTDTQYF.

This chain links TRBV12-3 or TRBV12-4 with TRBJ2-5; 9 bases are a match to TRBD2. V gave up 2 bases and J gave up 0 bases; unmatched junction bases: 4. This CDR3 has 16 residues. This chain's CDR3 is CASSLSLAGNQETQYF. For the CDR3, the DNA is TGTGCCAGCAGTTTAAGTCTAGCGGGGAACCAAGAGACCCAGTACTTC.

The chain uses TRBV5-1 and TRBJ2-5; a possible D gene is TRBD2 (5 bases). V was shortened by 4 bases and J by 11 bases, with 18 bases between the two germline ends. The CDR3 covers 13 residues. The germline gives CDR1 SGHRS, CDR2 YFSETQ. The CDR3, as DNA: TGCGCCAGCAGCCCTGAGGGAGTGAATGAGCAGTACTTC. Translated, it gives CASSPEGVNEQYF.

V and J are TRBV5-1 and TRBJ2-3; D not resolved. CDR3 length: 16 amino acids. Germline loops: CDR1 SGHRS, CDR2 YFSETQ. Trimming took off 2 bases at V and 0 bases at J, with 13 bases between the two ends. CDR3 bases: TGCGCCAGCAGCTTCTCCGAGACCCCAAGCACAGATACGCAGTATTTT. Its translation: CASSFSETPSTDTQYF.

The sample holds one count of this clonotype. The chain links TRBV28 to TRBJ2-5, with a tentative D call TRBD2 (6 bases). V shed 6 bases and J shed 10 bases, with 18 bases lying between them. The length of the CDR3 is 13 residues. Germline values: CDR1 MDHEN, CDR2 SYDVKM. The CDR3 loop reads CASRLREAGYQYF. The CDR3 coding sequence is TGTGCCAGCAGGTTGAGAGAGGCGGGGTACCAGTACTTC.